This T cell receptor (beta chain) was recorded in a study of immune cell composition in non-small cell lung cancer. Findings of the study overall: Smoking pack-years did not significantly correlate with tumour TCR-beta clonality.

Regarding this clone: Its antigen is still unknown.

Measured with immunoSEQ multiplex PCR; TCRdb has only the in-frame clones, and not every one. Of around 2,000 clones in the sample, roughly 77% were seen once. CDR3 length equals 12 residues. With 5 bases removed from V and 6 bases from J, the gap between germline ends came to 10 bases. Germline CDR1 reads LNHDA; CDR2 reads SQIVND (reference sequence). This receptor was obtained from a human donor with non-small cell lung cancer. The chain joins TRBV19 to TRBJ1-1; tentative D call: TRBD1 (5 bases). The sequenced sample was lung tumor tissue. CDR3 region: CASSPREAEAFF. The CDR3 DNA reads as TGTGCCAGTAGTCCCAGGGAGGCTGAAGCTTTCTTT.